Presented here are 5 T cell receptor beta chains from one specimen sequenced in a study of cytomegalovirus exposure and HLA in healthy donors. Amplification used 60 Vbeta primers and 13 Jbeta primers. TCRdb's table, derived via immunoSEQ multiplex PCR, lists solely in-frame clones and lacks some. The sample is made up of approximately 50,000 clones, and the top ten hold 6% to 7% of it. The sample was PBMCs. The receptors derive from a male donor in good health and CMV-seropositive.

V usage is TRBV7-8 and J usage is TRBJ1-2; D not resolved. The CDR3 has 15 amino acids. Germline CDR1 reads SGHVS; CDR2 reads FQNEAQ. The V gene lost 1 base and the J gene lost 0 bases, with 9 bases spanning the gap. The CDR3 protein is CASSLGESANYGYTF. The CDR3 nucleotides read TGTGCCAGCAGCTTAGGGGAGAGTGCTAACTATGGCTACACCTTC.

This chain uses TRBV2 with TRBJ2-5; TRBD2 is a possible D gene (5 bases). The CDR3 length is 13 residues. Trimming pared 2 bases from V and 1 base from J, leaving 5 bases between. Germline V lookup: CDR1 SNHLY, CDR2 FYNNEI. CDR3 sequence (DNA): TGTGCCAGCAGTGAAACTAGCCAAGAGACCCAGTACTTC. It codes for CASSETSQETQYF.

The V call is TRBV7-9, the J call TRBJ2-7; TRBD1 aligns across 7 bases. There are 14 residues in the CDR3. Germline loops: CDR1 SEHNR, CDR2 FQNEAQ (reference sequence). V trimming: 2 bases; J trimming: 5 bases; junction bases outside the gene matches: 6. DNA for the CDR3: TGTGCCAGCAGCTTATCCAGGGGGAACGACGAGCAGTACTTC. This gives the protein CASSLSRGNDEQYF.

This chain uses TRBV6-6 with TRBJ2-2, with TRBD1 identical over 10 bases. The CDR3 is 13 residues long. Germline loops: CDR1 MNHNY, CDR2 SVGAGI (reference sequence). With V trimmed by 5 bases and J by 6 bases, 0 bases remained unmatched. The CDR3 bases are TGTGCCAGCAGTGGACAGGGGGCCGGGGAGCTGTTTTTT. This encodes CASSGQGAGELFF.

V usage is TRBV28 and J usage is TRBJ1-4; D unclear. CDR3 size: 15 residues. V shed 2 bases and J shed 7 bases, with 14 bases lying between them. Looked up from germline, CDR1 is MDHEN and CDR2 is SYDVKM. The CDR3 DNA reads TGTGCCAGCAGTTTAGGATCCGGGAAGCTTGAAAAACTGTTTTTT. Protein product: CASSLGSGKLEKLFF.